This TCR beta chain was identified during a study of blood T cell repertoires in COVID-19. Libraries were prepared by immunoSEQ multiplex PCR; TCRdb keeps only in-frame clonotypes and omits some of them. The sample holds 220,000 or so clones, roughly nine tenths seen once. Germline values: CDR1 SEHNR, CDR2 FQNEAQ (reference sequence). This CDR3 is 14 amino acids long. Deletions cut 0 bases from V and 3 bases from J, with 8 bases between. The rearrangement links TRBV7-9 to TRBJ1-2; D call uncertain. The TCR originated in a young woman in a cohort exposed to, infected with or recovered from COVID-19 (not recorded which). The sequenced sample consisted of PBMCs or T cells enriched from blood (not recorded which). The CDR3 bases are TGTGCCAGCAGCTTAGCGCAGGCTCACTATGGCTACACCTTC. Its translation: CASSLAQAHYGYTF.